The T cell receptor (beta chain) under discussion was sequenced for a study of technical replicates of blood from several donors. Germline V gene data show CDR1 as SEHNR and CDR2 as FQNEAQ (reference sequence). The V gene end was trimmed by 10 bases and the J gene end by 1 base; junction bases not matched to a gene: 7. The CDR3 covers 13 residues. Libraries were prepared by immunoSEQ multiplex PCR; TCRdb keeps only in-frame clonotypes and omits some of them. This sample yields roughly 80,000 clones, of which roughly 93% are seen a single time; less than 0.5% belongs to the top ten. This receptor was taken from a human donor in good health. The sequencing sample was made of T cells isolated from PBMCs. This rearrangement joins TRBV7-9 to TRBJ2-7; TRBD1 matches 7 bases. The CDR3 coding sequence is TGTGCCATAAGACAGGGAACTTCCTACGAGCAGTACTTC. Translating it yields CAIRQGTSYEQYF.